This T cell receptor (beta chain) originates from a study of blood T cell repertoires in COVID-19. Study in general: PBMCs, B-cell-depleted T cells, or T cells were the source of the cDNA or gDNA that made up the material.

Per the original methods: Amplification with reference gene primers provided the estimates of nucleated cell counts. Sequencing was performed with immunoSEQ multiplex PCR; in TCRdb, only in-frame clones are kept and a portion is missing. V and J calls and clone size follow that table, whereas D and trimming were derived from the DNA. The sample has under 200,000 clones; about 80% are singletons. CDR1 is MRHNA and CDR2 is SNTAGT in the germline V gene. CDR3 length: 12 amino acids. V was pared by 2 bases and J by 7 bases, with 5 bases between. This clone was found once. The receptor's source is a man aged 25-45 years with active or convalescent COVID-19. The sequenced material came from peripheral blood. The rearrangement uses TRBV6-4 and TRBJ2-2; D call uncertain. In nucleotides, the CDR3 is TGTGCCAGCAGTGACGGCGGCGGGGAGCTGTTTTTT. Protein product: CASSDGGGELFF.